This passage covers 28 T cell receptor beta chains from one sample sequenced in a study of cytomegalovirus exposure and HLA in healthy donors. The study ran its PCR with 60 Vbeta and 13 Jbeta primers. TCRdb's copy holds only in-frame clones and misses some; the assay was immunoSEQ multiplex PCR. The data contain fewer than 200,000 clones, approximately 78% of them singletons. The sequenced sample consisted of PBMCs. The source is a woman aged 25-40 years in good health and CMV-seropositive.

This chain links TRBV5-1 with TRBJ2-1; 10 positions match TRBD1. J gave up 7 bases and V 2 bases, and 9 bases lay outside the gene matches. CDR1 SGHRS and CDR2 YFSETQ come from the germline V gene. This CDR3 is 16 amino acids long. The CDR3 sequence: CASSLFPGQGTNEQFF. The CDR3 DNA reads TGCGCCAGCAGCTTATTCCCGGGACAGGGGACGAATGAGCAGTTCTTC.

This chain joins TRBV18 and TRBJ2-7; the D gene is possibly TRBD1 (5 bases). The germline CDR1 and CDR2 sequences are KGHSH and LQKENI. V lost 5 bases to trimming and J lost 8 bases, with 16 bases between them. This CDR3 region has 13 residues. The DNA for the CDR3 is TGTGCCAGCTCAGCGTCTGGCAGGGTAAAGCAGTACTTC. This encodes CASSASGRVKQYF.

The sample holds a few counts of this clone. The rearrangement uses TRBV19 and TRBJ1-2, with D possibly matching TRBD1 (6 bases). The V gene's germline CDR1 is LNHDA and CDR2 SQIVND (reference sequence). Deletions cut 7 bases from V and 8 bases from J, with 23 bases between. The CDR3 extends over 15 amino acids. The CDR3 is CASKEWGGSGRGYTF. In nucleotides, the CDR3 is TGTGCCAGTAAAGAGTGGGGGGGCTCCGGGCGGGGCTACACCTTC.

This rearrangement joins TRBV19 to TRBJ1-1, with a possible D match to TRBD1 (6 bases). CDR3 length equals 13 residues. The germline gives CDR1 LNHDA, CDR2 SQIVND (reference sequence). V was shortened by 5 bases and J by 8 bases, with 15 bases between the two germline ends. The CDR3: CASSLDSFGEAFF. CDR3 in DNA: TGTGCCAGTAGTCTGGACAGCTTCGGGGAAGCTTTCTTT.

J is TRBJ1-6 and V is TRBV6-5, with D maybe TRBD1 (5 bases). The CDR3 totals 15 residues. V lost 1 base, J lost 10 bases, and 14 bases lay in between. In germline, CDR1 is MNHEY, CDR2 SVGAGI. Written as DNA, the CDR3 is TGTGCCAGCAGTTACTGGGGTGGGGGGGGATCACCCCTCCACTTT. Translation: CASSYWGGGGSPLHF.

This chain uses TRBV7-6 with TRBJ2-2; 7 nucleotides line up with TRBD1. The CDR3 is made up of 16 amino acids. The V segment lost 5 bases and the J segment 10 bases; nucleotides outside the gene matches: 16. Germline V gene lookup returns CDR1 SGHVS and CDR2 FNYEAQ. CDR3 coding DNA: TGTGCCAGCAGCCCTCGGACAGGTCCCCTCCCGGAGGAGCTGTTTTTT. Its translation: CASSPRTGPLPEELFF.

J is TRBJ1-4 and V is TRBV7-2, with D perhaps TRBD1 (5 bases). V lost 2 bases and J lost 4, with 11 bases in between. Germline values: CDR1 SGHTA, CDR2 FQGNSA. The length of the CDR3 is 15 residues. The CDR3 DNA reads TGTGCCAGCAGCTTACGGGGGACGGGTAATGAAAAACTGTTTTTT. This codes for CASSLRGTGNEKLFF.

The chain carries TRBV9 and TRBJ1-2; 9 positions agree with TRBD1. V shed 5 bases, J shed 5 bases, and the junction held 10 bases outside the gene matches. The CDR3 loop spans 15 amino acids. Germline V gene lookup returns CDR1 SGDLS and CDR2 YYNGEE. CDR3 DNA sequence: TGTGCCAGCAGTGCCCGGGACAGGGCCAGATATGGCTACACCTTC. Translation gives CASSARDRARYGYTF.

CDR3 protein: CASSFRTSAQETQYF. The CDR3 coding sequence is TGTGCCAGCAGCTTTCGGACTAGCGCCCAAGAGACCCAGTACTTC. The gene calls are TRBV9 and TRBJ2-5; TRBD2 matches at 9 bases. The CDR3 sequence is 15 residues long. Germline CDR1 SGDLS, CDR2 YYNGEE. V was pared by 4 bases and J by 1 base, with 5 bases of the junction left unmatched. The complete variable domain, with remaining parts taken from reference TRBV9 and TRBJ2-5, reads DSGVTQTPKHLITATGQRVTLRCSPRSGDLSVYWYQQSLDQGLQFLIQYYNGEERAKGNILERFSAQQFPDLHSELNLSSLELGDSALYFCASSFRTSAQETQYFGPGTRLLVL.

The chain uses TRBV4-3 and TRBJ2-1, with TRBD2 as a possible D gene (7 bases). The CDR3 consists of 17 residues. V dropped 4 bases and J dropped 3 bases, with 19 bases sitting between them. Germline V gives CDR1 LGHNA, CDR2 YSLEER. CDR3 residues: CASSPSPRGGVYNEQFF. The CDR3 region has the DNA TGCGCCAGCAGCCCCAGCCCGAGGGGGGGCGTCTACAATGAGCAGTTCTTC.

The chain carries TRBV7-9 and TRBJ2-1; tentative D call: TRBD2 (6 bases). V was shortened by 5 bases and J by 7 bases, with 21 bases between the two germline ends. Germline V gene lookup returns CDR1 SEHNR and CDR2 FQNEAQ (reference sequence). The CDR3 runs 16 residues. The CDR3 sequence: CASSLPGGYTWNEQFF. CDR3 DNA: TGTGCCAGCAGCCTTCCCGGGGGATATACGTGGAATGAGCAGTTCTTC.

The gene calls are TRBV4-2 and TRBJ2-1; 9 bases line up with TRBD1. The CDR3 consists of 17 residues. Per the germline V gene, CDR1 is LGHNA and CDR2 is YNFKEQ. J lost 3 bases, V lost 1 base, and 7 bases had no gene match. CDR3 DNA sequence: TGTGCCAGCAGCCAAGTTACTGGACAGGGGATCTACAATGAGCAGTTCTTC. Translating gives CASSQVTGQGIYNEQFF.

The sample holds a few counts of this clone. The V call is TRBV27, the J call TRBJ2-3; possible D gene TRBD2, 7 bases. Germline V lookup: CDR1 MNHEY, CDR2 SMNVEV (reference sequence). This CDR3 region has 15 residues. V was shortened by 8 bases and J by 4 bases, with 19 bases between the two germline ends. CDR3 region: CASGRAGALADTQYF. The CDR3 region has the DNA TGTGCCAGCGGCCGCGCGGGGGCCCTGGCAGATACGCAGTATTTT.

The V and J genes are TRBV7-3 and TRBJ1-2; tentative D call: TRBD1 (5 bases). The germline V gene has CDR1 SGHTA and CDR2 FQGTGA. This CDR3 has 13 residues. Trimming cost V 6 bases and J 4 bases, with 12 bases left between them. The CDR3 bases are TGTGCCAGCAGGGAGATGGGGGGCTATGGCTACACCTTC. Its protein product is CASREMGGYGYTF.

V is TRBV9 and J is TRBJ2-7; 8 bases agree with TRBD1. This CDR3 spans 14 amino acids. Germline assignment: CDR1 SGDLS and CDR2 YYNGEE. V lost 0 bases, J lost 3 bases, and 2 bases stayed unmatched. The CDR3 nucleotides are TGTGCCAGCAGCGTAGGGACAGGGAACTACGAGCAGTACTTC. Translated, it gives CASSVGTGNYEQYF.

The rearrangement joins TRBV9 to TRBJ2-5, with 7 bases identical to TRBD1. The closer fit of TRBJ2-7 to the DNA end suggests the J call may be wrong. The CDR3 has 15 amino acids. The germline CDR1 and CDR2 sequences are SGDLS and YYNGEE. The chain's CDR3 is CASSPRQGTSYEQYF. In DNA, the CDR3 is TGTGCCAGCAGCCCTCGACAGGGTACCTCCTACGAGCAGTACTTC.

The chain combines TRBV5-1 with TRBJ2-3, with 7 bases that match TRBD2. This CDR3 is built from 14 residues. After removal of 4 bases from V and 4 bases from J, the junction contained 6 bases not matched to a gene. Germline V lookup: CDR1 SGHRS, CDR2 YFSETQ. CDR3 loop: CASSNRLAPDTQYF. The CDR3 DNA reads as TGCGCCAGCAGCAACCGACTAGCCCCAGATACGCAGTATTTT.

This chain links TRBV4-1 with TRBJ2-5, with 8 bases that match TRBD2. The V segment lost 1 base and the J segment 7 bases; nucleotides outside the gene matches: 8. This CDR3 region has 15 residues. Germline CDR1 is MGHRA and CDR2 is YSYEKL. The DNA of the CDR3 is TGCGCCAGCAGCCAAGTTCCCACCGGGGGGGGGACCCAGTACTTC. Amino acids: CASSQVPTGGGTQYF.

Here the CDR3 reads CASSPEAGNTGELFF. CDR3 bases: TGTGCCAGCAGCCCCGAGGCGGGGAACACCGGGGAGCTGTTTTTT. V is TRBV5-6 and J is TRBJ2-2, with D possibly TRBD2 on 5 matching bases. Germline-derived CDR1 and CDR2 are SGHDT and YYEEEE. The CDR3 sequence is 15 residues long. Trimming stripped 4 bases from V and 1 base from J, with 11 bases between.

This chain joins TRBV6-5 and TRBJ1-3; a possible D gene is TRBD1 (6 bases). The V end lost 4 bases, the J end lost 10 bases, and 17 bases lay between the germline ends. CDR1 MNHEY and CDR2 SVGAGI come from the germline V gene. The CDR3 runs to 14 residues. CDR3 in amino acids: CASSSYGPQGTIYF. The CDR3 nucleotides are TGTGCCAGCAGTTCCTACGGGCCCCAGGGGACCATATATTTT.

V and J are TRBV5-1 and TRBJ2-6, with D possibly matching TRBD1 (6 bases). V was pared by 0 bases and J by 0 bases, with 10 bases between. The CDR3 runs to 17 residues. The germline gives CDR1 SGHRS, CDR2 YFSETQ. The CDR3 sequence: CASSLEVGGSGANVLTF. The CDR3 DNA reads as TGCGCCAGCAGCTTGGAAGTAGGGGGCTCTGGGGCCAACGTCCTGACTTTC.

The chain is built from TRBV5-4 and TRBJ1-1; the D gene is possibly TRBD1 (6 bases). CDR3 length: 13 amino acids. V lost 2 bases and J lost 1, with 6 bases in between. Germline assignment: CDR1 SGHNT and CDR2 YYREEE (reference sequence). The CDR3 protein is CASSLGGNTEAFF. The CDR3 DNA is TGTGCCAGCAGCTTAGGGGGGAACACTGAAGCTTTCTTT.

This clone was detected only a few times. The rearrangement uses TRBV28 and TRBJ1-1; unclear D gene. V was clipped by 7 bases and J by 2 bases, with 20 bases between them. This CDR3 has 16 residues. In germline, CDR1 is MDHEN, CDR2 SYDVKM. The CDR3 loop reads CASIPGSWRINTEAFF. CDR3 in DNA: TGTGCCAGCATTCCCGGGAGTTGGAGGATTAACACTGAAGCTTTCTTT. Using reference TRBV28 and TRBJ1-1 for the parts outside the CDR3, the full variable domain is DVKVTQSSRYLVKRTGEKVFLECVQDMDHENMFWYRQDPGLGLRLIYFSYDVKMKEKGDIPEGYSVSREKKERFSLILESASTNQTSMYLCASIPGSWRINTEAFFGQGTRLTVV.

The CDR3 DNA sequence: TGTGCCAGCAGCCCCCGCGTGGGCTACACTGAAGCTTTCTTT. It specifies CASSPRVGYTEAFF. V gene TRBV7-9 combines with J gene TRBJ1-1, with D uncertain. CDR3 length: 14 residues. CDR1 and CDR2 from the germline V gene are SEHNR and FQNEAQ (reference sequence). Deletions cut 5 bases from V and 3 bases from J, with 13 bases between.

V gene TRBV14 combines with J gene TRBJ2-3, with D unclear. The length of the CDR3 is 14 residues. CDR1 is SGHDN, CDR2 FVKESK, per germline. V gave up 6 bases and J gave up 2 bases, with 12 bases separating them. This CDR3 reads CASSLYGVTDTQYF. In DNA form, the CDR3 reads TGTGCCAGCAGTCTCTACGGTGTCACAGATACGCAGTATTTT. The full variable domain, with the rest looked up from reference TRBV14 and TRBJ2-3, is EAGVTQFPSHSVIEKGQTVTLRCDPISGHDNLYWYRRVMGKEIKFLLHFVKESKQDESGMPNNRFLAERTGGTYSTLKVQPAELEDSGVYFCASSLYGVTDTQYFGPGTRLTVL.

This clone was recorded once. CDR3 DNA sequence: TGCGCCAGCAGCTCCACAGGGGGCAACACTGAAGCTTTCTTT. It encodes CASSSTGGNTEAFF. The chain employs TRBV5-1 and TRBJ1-1; 9 nucleotides match TRBD1. V was clipped by 3 bases and J by 2 bases; unmatched bases: 2. The germline CDR1 and CDR2 sequences are SGHRS and YFSETQ. The CDR3 has 14 amino acids.

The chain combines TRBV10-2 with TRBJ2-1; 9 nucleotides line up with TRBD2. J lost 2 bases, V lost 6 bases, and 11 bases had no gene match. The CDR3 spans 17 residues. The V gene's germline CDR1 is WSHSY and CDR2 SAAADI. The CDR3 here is CASSRRGSGGPYNEQFF. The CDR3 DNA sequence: TGCGCCAGCAGCCGAAGAGGTAGCGGGGGACCCTACAATGAGCAGTTCTTC.

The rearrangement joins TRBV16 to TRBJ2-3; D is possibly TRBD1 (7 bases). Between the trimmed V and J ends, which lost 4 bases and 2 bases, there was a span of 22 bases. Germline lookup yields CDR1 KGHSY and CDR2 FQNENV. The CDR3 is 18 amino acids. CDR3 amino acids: CASSPLPRGAHYTDTQYF. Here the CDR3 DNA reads TGTGCCAGCAGCCCCCTCCCCAGGGGGGCCCATTACACAGATACGCAGTATTTT.